Presented here are 20 T cell receptor beta chains from one specimen sequenced in a study of T cell responses to AZD1222 COVID-19 vaccine. TCRdb's table, derived via immunoSEQ multiplex PCR, lists solely in-frame clones and lacks some. The data contain some 170,000 clones, roughly 92% of them singletons. Source: peripheral blood, taken on day 0 of AZD1222 vaccination. The source is an adult in good health.

The chain carries TRBV30 and TRBJ2-7; D not resolved. Germline lookup yields CDR1 GTSNPN and CDR2 SVGIG (reference sequence). V dropped 3 bases and J dropped 6 bases, with 21 bases sitting between them. The CDR3 sequence is 15 residues long. This chain's CDR3 is CAWRGGDGLLIEQYF. In DNA, the CDR3 is TGTGCCTGGAGGGGTGGGGATGGCTTACTTATCGAGCAGTACTTC.

The rearrangement uses TRBV7-9 and TRBJ1-1; maybe TRBD1 (5 bases). From germline, CDR1 is SEHNR and CDR2 FQNEAQ (reference sequence). This CDR3 contains 13 residues. Trimming cost V 4 bases and J 5 bases, with 11 bases left between them. The CDR3 sequence is CASSSSGGTEAFF. The DNA of the CDR3 is TGTGCCAGCAGCTCTTCTGGGGGTACTGAAGCTTTCTTT.

The gene calls are TRBV5-1 and TRBJ1-1; D perhaps matches TRBD1 (5 bases). V lost 0 bases and J 4 bases, leaving 10 bases between the germline ends. The CDR3 is 14 residues long. CDR1 is SGHRS and CDR2 is YFSETQ in the germline V gene. The chain's CDR3 is CASSLALGTTEAFF. The DNA for the CDR3 is TGCGCCAGCAGCTTGGCCCTCGGGACCACTGAAGCTTTCTTT.

This clone has just one count. J is TRBJ2-7 and V is TRBV6-5, with 8 bases fitting TRBD1. CDR3 length: 12 amino acids. Trimming at V came to 8 bases and at J to 3 bases, leaving 3 bases not matched to a gene. Looked up from germline, CDR1 is MNHEY and CDR2 is SVGAGI. CDR3 bases: TGTGCCAGCCGGACAGGGCTCTACGAGCAGTACTTC. Translating gives CASRTGLYEQYF.

This clone was detected only once. The chain employs TRBV5-4 and TRBJ2-7; D unclear. The CDR3 totals 12 residues. Trimming left V 6 bases short and J 1 base short, with 8 bases between. Germline V gene sequence: CDR1 SGHNT, CDR2 YYREEE (reference sequence). The CDR3 spells CASTTDSYEQYF. Written as DNA, the CDR3 is TGTGCCAGCACGACGGATTCCTACGAGCAGTACTTC.

V gene TRBV10-3 combines with J gene TRBJ1-6; TRBD1 agrees at 7 bases. The CDR3 contains 19 residues. In germline, CDR1 is ENHRY, CDR2 SYGVKD. The V gene end was trimmed by 2 bases and the J gene end by 4 bases; junction bases not matched to a gene: 14. The DNA for the CDR3 is TGTGCCATCAGTGAGCCTACAGGGGAAGGGCTCCTGTATAATTCACCCCTCCACTTT. This codes for CAISEPTGEGLLYNSPLHF.

This clone showed up just once. This rearrangement joins TRBV30 to TRBJ1-1; perhaps TRBD1 as D (5 bases). The V end lost 3 bases, the J end lost 7 bases, and 9 bases lay between the germline ends. Germline assignment: CDR1 GTSNPN and CDR2 SVGIG (reference sequence). This CDR3 is 11 amino acids long. This CDR3 reads CAWSNTGEAFF. CDR3 DNA sequence: TGTGCCTGGAGCAATACAGGTGAAGCTTTCTTT.

This chain uses TRBV7-9 with TRBJ2-1; 8 bases fit TRBD1. Germline lookup yields CDR1 SEHNR and CDR2 FQNEAQ (reference sequence). V dropped 5 bases and J dropped 4; count of bases not matched to a gene: 7. CDR3 length equals 15 residues. The CDR3 DNA reads as TGTGCCAGCAGCCCCGCAGGGGGCGGGTACAATGAGCAGTTCTTC. Its translation: CASSPAGGGYNEQFF.

This chain uses TRBV5-4 with TRBJ1-4; D is uncertain. Trimming removed 1 base from V and 0 bases from J, with 13 bases in between. The CDR3 has 17 amino acids. Germline V gene sequence: CDR1 SGHNT, CDR2 YYREEE (reference sequence). The CDR3 region is CASSLKIGPATNEKLFF. The CDR3 DNA sequence: TGTGCCAGCAGCTTGAAAATAGGGCCAGCAACTAATGAAAAACTGTTTTTT.

This clone has only one observation. The V and J genes are TRBV19 and TRBJ2-3; D may be TRBD1 (6 bases). Trimming shortened V by 1 base and J by 3 bases, and 26 bases separated the two germline ends. Germline V lookup: CDR1 LNHDA, CDR2 SQIVND (reference sequence). This CDR3 has 20 amino acids. The CDR3 spells CASSIAPSFLLGTPTDTQYF. The DNA of the CDR3 is TGTGCCAGTAGTATAGCCCCCTCCTTTCTCCTCGGGACACCTACAGATACGCAGTATTTT.

V gene TRBV6-2 or TRBV6-3 combines with J gene TRBJ2-2; D is undetermined. This CDR3 is 12 amino acids long. Germline lookup yields CDR1 MNHEY and CDR2 SVGEGT. Trimming left V 6 bases short and J 5 bases short, with 7 bases between. The DNA of the CDR3 is TGTGCCAGCAGCCAAACTACCGGGGAGCTGTTTTTT. It encodes CASSQTTGELFF.

This chain links TRBV30 with TRBJ1-5; TRBD1 might be the D (6 bases). The CDR3 covers 15 residues. V lost 3 bases and J 0 bases, leaving 12 bases between the germline ends. Per germline, CDR1 GTSNPN and CDR2 SVGIG (reference sequence). The CDR3 here is CAWSTGLYSNQPQHF. The CDR3 coding sequence is TGTGCCTGGAGCACAGGGTTGTATAGCAATCAGCCCCAGCATTTT.

The V and J genes are TRBV29-1 and TRBJ2-5; 7 bases are shared with TRBD1. J lost 2 bases, V lost 3 bases, and 12 bases had no gene match. Germline V gene sequence: CDR1 SQVTM, CDR2 ANQGSEA. The CDR3 contains 16 residues. The CDR3 sequence is CSVDAPGQLPQETQYF. CDR3 DNA: TGCAGCGTTGATGCCCCGGGACAGCTACCTCAAGAGACCCAGTACTTC.

The gene calls are TRBV9 and TRBJ1-5, with TRBD1 matching over 8 bases. Unmatched junction bases numbered 6, after V lost 0 bases and J lost 7 bases. Germline V gene sequence: CDR1 SGDLS, CDR2 YYNGEE. This CDR3 is built from 15 residues. The CDR3 region has the DNA TGTGCCAGCAGCGTAGGGGCAGGGGGCCGCCAGCCCCAGCATTTT. This gives the protein CASSVGAGGRQPQHF.

The chain combines TRBV4-1 with TRBJ1-2, with D perhaps TRBD1 (6 bases). V gave up 1 base and J gave up 4 bases, with 10 bases separating them. CDR3 length equals 14 residues. Looked up from germline, CDR1 is MGHRA and CDR2 is YSYEKL. The CDR3 nucleotides are TGCGCCAGCAGCCAAGTCGGGGGCTCCTATGGCTACACCTTC. It specifies CASSQVGGSYGYTF.

This chain links TRBV4-2 with TRBJ1-1; no clear D gene. Trimming left V 0 bases short and J 1 base short, with 6 bases between. CDR1 is LGHNA and CDR2 is YNFKEQ in the germline V gene. The CDR3 runs to 14 residues. The CDR3 region has the DNA TGTGCCAGCAGCCAAGATCCCGAGAACACTGAAGCTTTCTTT. It is translated as CASSQDPENTEAFF.

The J gene is TRBJ2-1, the V gene TRBV10-1, with D perhaps given as TRBD1 or TRBD2 (5 bases each). With 8 bases removed from V and 4 bases from J, the gap between germline ends came to 18 bases. The germline gives CDR1 WNHNN, CDR2 SYGVQD (reference sequence). The CDR3 has 15 amino acids. CDR3 protein: CASLGRDATYNEQFF. The CDR3 nucleotides are TGCGCCAGCCTAGGACGGGACGCGACTTACAATGAGCAGTTCTTC.

This chain links TRBV15 with TRBJ2-5; 7 nucleotides agree with TRBD1. In germline, CDR1 is LNHNV, CDR2 YYDKDF (reference sequence). The CDR3 loop spans 15 amino acids. The trim removed 1 base at V and 3 bases at J, leaving 5 bases unmatched. The CDR3 DNA reads TGTGCCACCAGCAGAGGGCAGGGACAGAAAGAGACCCAGTACTTC. It codes for CATSRGQGQKETQYF.

This chain uses TRBV30 with TRBJ1-1, with a weak D call TRBD1 (5 bases). Germline V gene sequence: CDR1 GTSNPN, CDR2 SVGIG (reference sequence). CDR3 length: 13 residues. Deletions cut 1 base from V and 7 bases from J, with 13 bases between. CDR3: CAWSGGTWLEAFF. Written as DNA, the CDR3 is TGTGCCTGGAGTGGGGGGACGTGGCTTGAAGCTTTCTTT. The full variable domain, rest sourced from reference TRBV30 and TRBJ1-1, is SQTIHQWPATLVQPVGSPLSLECTVEGTSNPNLYWYRQAAGRGLQLLFYSVGIGQISSEVPQNLSASRPQDRQFILSSKKLLLSDSGFYLCAWSGGTWLEAFFGQGTRLTVV.

V and J are TRBV12-5 and TRBJ1-2; 9 nucleotides align to TRBD1. The ends lost 4 bases at V and 1 base at J; junction bases unmatched: 7. This CDR3 comprises 16 residues. In germline, CDR1 is LGHNT, CDR2 FRNRAP. For the CDR3, the DNA is TGTGCTAGTGGTTCGGGACAGGGAAAGGGTAACTATGGCTACACCTTC. It encodes CASGSGQGKGNYGYTF.